This T cell receptor (beta chain) was captured by sequencing in a study of blood T cell repertoires in COVID-19. The wider study: Material from acute and convalescent COVID-19 was sourced from the United States, Italy and Spain. T cells, B-cell-depleted T cells, or PBMCs provided the cDNA or gDNA that served as material.

Under the authors' procedure: Estimation of nucleated cell counts relied on the amplification of reference gene primers. Sequencing used immunoSEQ multiplex PCR; TCRdb keeps in-frame clones, though not all of them. V, J and clone size are those of that table, while D and trimming were read from the DNA. The sample lists fewer than 300,000 clones; approximately 81% were seen once. The CDR3 loop spans 12 amino acids. Trimming shortened V by 4 bases and J by 6 bases, and 8 bases separated the two germline ends. The germline gives CDR1 MNHNY, CDR2 SVGAGI (reference sequence). The chain has TRBV6-6 and TRBJ2-3; D ambiguous. This sequence originates from a woman between 18 and 30 years old with acute or convalescent COVID-19. Material: peripheral blood. CDR3 region: CASSSSVDTQYF. In DNA form, the CDR3 reads TGTGCCAGCAGTTCCAGCGTGGATACGCAGTATTTT.